The subject of this entry is one T cell receptor beta chain. Seattle patients were enrolled while actively infected and followed longitudinally. Methods used by the authors: Reference gene primer amplification gave nucleated cell count estimates. Data came from immunoSEQ multiplex PCR; TCRdb stores just in-frame clones and leaves some out. That table furnishes V, J and clone size, whereas the DNA furnished D and trimming. The sample includes 95,000 to 150,000 clones, about four fifths of them seen just once. This sample is drawn from a study of blood T cell repertoires in COVID-19. Looking at the study overall: Material from acute and convalescent COVID-19 was sourced from the United States, Italy and Spain.

Material for sequencing was peripheral blood. The TCR originated in a man aged 30 to 45 with COVID-19, enrolled during active disease.

The CDR3 sequence is CASSYPGQTYEQYF. Written as DNA, the CDR3 is TGTGCCAGCAGCTACCCGGGACAAACTTACGAGCAGTACTTC. The chain couples TRBV7-8 to TRBJ2-7; a weak D match, TRBD1 (6 bases). This CDR3 contains 14 residues. Trimming pared 4 bases from V and 4 bases from J, leaving 14 bases between. Germline loops: CDR1 SGHVS, CDR2 FQNEAQ.